This T cell receptor (beta chain) was recovered during a study of T cell repertoires in cytomegalovirus infection. About the research overall: Public signatures in TCR beta pointed to CMV infection and matching HLA type.

TCRdb reprocessed the reads via MiXCR and lists one record per CDR3 protein. This sample carries almost 500,000 distinct CDR3 sequences, 11% of them seen once, and the ten largest clones take roughly 10%. This clonotype has a handful of counts. Its antigen is undetermined. Findings and limits, study-wide: People with CMV and the relevant HLA were identified by cumulative public TCR beta family frequency. The response measured ex vivo was dominated by TCR beta clonotypes (HLA-C-restricted and CMV-specific).

With 4 bases removed from V and 3 bases from J, the gap between germline ends came to 9 bases. This CDR3 comprises 14 residues. The TCR sequence derives from a human donor in good health (CMV status not recorded). Some clones in this sample may be carry-over from other donors' samples. The sample was PBMCs. This chain uses TRBV12-3 or TRBV12-4 with TRBJ1-4; TRBD1 is a possible D gene (5 bases). CDR3 protein: CASSSTEANEKLFF. The CDR3 coding sequence is TGTGCCAGCAGTTCGACAGAGGCTAATGAAAAACTGTTTTTT.